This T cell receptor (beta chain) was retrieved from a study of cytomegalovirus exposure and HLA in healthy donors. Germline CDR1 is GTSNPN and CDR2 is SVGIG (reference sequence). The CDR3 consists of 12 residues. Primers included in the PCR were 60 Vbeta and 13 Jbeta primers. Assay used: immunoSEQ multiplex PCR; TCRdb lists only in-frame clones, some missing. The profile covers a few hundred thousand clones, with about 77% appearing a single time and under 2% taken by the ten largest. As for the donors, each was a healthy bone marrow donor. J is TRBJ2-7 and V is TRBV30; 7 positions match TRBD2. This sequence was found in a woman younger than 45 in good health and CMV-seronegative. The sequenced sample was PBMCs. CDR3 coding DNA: TGTGCTGGGGAGGGAATGGCCTACGAGCAGTACTTC. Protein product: CAGEGMAYEQYF.